This entry concerns a single T cell receptor beta chain. Its antigen is as yet unknown. This record belongs to a study of PD-L1 blockade in urothelial cancer. Study-wide context: Men with urothelial cancer arising in the bladder made up about 85% of the roughly 30 patients. The study's findings and limits: Pretreatment blood TCR clonality under the median forecast improved survival.

Time point in this sample: pretreatment peripheral blood. Only in-frame clones appear in the TCRdb table, and some are missing; sequencing was by immunoSEQ multiplex PCR. The table has some 89,000 clones, approximately 81% seen once. This CDR3 contains 11 residues. With 11 bases removed from V and 6 bases from J, the gap between germline ends came to 14 bases. The germline CDR1 and CDR2 sequences are MNHEY and SVGAGI. Sample: PBMCs, taken around atezolizumab (anti-PD-L1) treatment. This clonotype was sampled from a man aged 55 to 70 with urothelial cancer. The chain employs TRBV6-5 and TRBJ2-7; possible D gene TRBD2, 6 bases. CDR3: CAAGRSSEQYF. In nucleotides, the CDR3 is TGTGCCGCTGGGAGGTCTAGCGAGCAGTACTTC.